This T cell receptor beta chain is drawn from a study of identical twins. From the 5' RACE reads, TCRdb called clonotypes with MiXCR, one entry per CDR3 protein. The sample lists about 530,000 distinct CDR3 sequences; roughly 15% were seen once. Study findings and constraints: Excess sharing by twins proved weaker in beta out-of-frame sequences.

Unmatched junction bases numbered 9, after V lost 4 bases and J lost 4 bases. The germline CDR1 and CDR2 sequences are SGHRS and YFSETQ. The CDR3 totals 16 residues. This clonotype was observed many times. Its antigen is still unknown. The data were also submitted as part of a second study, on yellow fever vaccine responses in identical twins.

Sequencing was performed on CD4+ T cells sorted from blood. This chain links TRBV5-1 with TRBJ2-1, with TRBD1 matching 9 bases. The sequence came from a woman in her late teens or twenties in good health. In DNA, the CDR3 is TGCGCCAGCAGCCTGACCCGGGACAGGGAGTACAATGAGCAGTTCTTC. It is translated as CASSLTRDREYNEQFF.